Shown below are 22 T cell receptor beta chains from a single sample sequenced in a study of shared clonotypes between healthy human individuals. TCRdb's copy holds only in-frame clones and misses some; the assay was immunoSEQ multiplex PCR. The table has 2 million to 2.5 million clones, about 90% seen once. Sequenced sample: naive CD4+ T cells from PBMCs. Specified subset: CD45RA+ positively selected. Receptors originate from a man between 18 and 35 years old in good health. Some clones in this sample may be carry-over from other donors' samples.

Remarks on this clone: Other DNA sequences in the sample encode the same CDR3. This chain links TRBV27 with TRBJ2-5; no reliable D call. Germline-derived CDR1 and CDR2 are MNHEY and SMNVEV (reference sequence). This CDR3 region has 13 residues. Trimming stripped 4 bases from V and 2 bases from J, with 8 bases between. The CDR3 sequence: CASSSRNQETQYF. CDR3 in DNA: TGTGCCAGCAGTTCGCGAAATCAAGAGACCCAGTACTTC.

The chain employs TRBV6-1 and TRBJ2-1, with 7 bases that match TRBD2. V was pared by 7 bases and J by 4 bases, with 7 bases of the junction left unmatched. The germline gives CDR1 MNHNS, CDR2 SASEGT. This CDR3 comprises 14 residues. The CDR3 region is CASTLAELYNEQFF. The CDR3 nucleotides are TGTGCCAGCACCCTAGCGGAATTGTACAATGAGCAGTTCTTC.

The rearrangement links TRBV7-2 to TRBJ1-2, with D perhaps TRBD1 (6 bases). The CDR3 covers 15 residues. Germline CDR1 reads SGHTA; CDR2 reads FQGNSA. V lost 5 bases and J 8 bases, leaving 21 bases between the germline ends. The CDR3 coding sequence is TGTGCCAGCAGCACTCGGGGGGGCCGTCTGAGGGGCTACACCTTC. It yields the protein CASSTRGGRLRGYTF.

The V call is TRBV9, the J call TRBJ2-5; no reliable D call. The CDR3 runs to 13 residues. Trimming removed 0 bases from V and 7 bases from J, with 10 bases in between. Germline V gene sequence: CDR1 SGDLS, CDR2 YYNGEE. The CDR3 coding sequence is TGTGCCAGCAGCGTAGAGCCTTTTGGGACCCAGTACTTC. Translation gives CASSVEPFGTQYF.

The CDR3 here is CASSPDTGIYNEQFF. In DNA form, the CDR3 reads TGTGCCAGCAGCCCAGACACGGGGATCTACAATGAGCAGTTCTTC. The chain joins TRBV11-2 to TRBJ2-1; perhaps TRBD2 as D (5 bases). From germline, CDR1 is SGHAT and CDR2 FQNNGV. The CDR3 extends over 15 amino acids. Trimming removed 5 bases from V and 3 bases from J, with 14 bases in between.

Comment on this clone: The same CDR3 arises from other DNA sequences in this sample as well. V usage is TRBV11-2 and J usage is TRBJ1-1, with a tentative D call TRBD1 (6 bases). V lost 4 bases, J lost 8 bases, and 11 bases lay in between. The CDR3 extends over 12 amino acids. The germline V gene has CDR1 SGHAT and CDR2 FQNNGV. The CDR3 DNA reads TGTGCCAGCAGCTCTCTCGGGACAGAAGCTTTCTTT. As protein: CASSSLGTEAFF.

This sequence joins TRBV28 and TRBJ2-7; D not resolved. The CDR3 is 13 amino acids. Germline V CDR1 and CDR2: MDHEN, SYDVKM. Trimming pared 8 bases from V and 7 bases from J, leaving 18 bases between. The CDR3 region has the DNA TGTGCCAGCCGTGGTACGCAAATTTCGGAGCAGTACTTC. Its translation: CASRGTQISEQYF.

The chain joins TRBV7-3 to TRBJ2-2, with D possibly being TRBD2 (6 bases). V gave up 5 bases and J gave up 0 bases, with 10 bases separating them. This CDR3 has 15 residues. CDR1 is SGHTA, CDR2 FQGTGA, per germline. The CDR3 loop is CASSRGGSNTGELFF. The CDR3, as DNA: TGTGCCAGCAGCAGAGGAGGGTCGAACACCGGGGAGCTGTTTTTT.

J is TRBJ1-1 and V is TRBV5-5; no firm D call. V dropped 7 bases and J dropped 0 bases, with 10 bases sitting between them. The CDR3 sequence is 13 residues long. Germline V gene sequence: CDR1 SGHKS, CDR2 YYEKEE (reference sequence). In DNA, the CDR3 is TGTGCCAGCGCCTTAGAGATGAACACTGAAGCTTTCTTT. Translation gives CASALEMNTEAFF.

This chain links TRBV11-2 with TRBJ2-1, with a possible D match to TRBD1 (5 bases). CDR1 is SGHAT and CDR2 is FQNNGV in the germline V gene. There are 15 residues in the CDR3. V lost 1 base to trimming and J lost 3 bases, with 10 bases between them. CDR3: CASSLAGPVYNEQFF. As DNA, the CDR3 is TGTGCCAGCAGCTTAGCAGGGCCAGTCTACAATGAGCAGTTCTTC.

The rearrangement joins TRBV23-1 to TRBJ2-7; 9 bases are a match to TRBD1. TRBV23-1 is classed as an ORF, of uncertain function. The CDR3 consists of 17 residues. Unmatched junction bases numbered 15, after V lost 7 bases and J lost 2 bases. CDR3: CASTLMNPGTGPYEQYF. Written as DNA, the CDR3 is TGCGCCAGCACCCTAATGAACCCCGGGACAGGGCCCTACGAGCAGTACTTC.

J is TRBJ2-1 and V is TRBV5-1, with 11 nucleotides matching TRBD2. The CDR3 loop spans 18 amino acids. Germline trimming cut 5 bases from V and 0 bases from J; bases unmatched to any gene: 10. CDR1 and CDR2 (germline): SGHRS, YFSETQ. CDR3 amino acids: CASSRTSGYRSSYNEQFF. DNA for the CDR3: TGCGCCAGCAGTCGGACTAGCGGGTACCGCAGCTCCTACAATGAGCAGTTCTTC.

The gene calls are TRBV30 and TRBJ1-5; 7 bases align to TRBD1. The CDR3 extends over 13 amino acids. The trim removed 4 bases at V and 5 bases at J, leaving 5 bases unmatched. Germline V gives CDR1 GTSNPN, CDR2 SVGIG (reference sequence). The CDR3 sequence: CAWKDRVDQPQHF. The CDR3, as DNA: TGTGCCTGGAAAGACAGGGTCGATCAGCCCCAGCATTTT.

As to this clone: Other DNA sequences in the sample encode the same CDR3. This chain uses TRBV19 with TRBJ1-5; no clear D. The CDR3 has 12 residues. CDR1 is LNHDA and CDR2 is SQIVND in the germline V gene (reference sequence). Trimming took off 3 bases at V and 7 bases at J, with 7 bases between the two ends. The CDR3 DNA sequence: TGTGCCAGTAGTATTGGGGTACAGCCCCAGCATTTT. It codes for CASSIGVQPQHF.

This chain connects TRBV5-1 to TRBJ2-7; 10 nucleotides match TRBD1. The J segment lost 3 bases and the V segment lost 5 bases, leaving 5 bases of the junction unmatched. CDR3 size: 14 residues. Germline V gene data show CDR1 as SGHRS and CDR2 as YFSETQ. CDR3 sequence (DNA): TGCGCCAGCAGATTGACAGGGGGCGGCTACGAGCAGTACTTC. It is translated as CASRLTGGGYEQYF.

The chain links TRBV27 to TRBJ1-1, with D unclear. The V end was cut by 5 bases, the J end by 0 bases, with 10 bases between. Looked up from germline, CDR1 is MNHEY and CDR2 is SMNVEV (reference sequence). This CDR3 spans 14 amino acids. This chain's CDR3 is CASSPSSLNTEAFF. In DNA form, the CDR3 reads TGTGCCAGCAGTCCCTCCTCTTTGAACACTGAAGCTTTCTTT.

V gene TRBV29-1 combines with J gene TRBJ2-5; a possible D gene is TRBD2 (5 bases). CDR1 SQVTM and CDR2 ANQGSEA come from the germline V gene. CDR3 length: 12 amino acids. V lost 0 bases, J lost 7 bases, and 9 bases lay in between. The CDR3 nucleotides read TGCAGCGTTGAAGATTCGGGGAGGACCCAGTACTTC. Protein: CSVEDSGRTQYF.

The rearrangement links TRBV9 to TRBJ2-5; D is possibly TRBD1 or TRBD2 (5 bases each). V shed 3 bases and J shed 7 bases, with 19 bases lying between them. Per the germline V gene, CDR1 is SGDLS and CDR2 is YYNGEE. CDR3 length: 15 residues. Here the CDR3 reads CASSAGHSQEGTQYF. In DNA form, the CDR3 reads TGTGCCAGCAGCGCAGGACATTCTCAAGAGGGGACCCAGTACTTC.

V usage is TRBV5-1 and J usage is TRBJ2-7; the D gene could be TRBD1 or TRBD2 (5 bases each). The CDR3 covers 14 residues. V lost 6 bases to trimming and J lost 1 base, with 14 bases between them. Germline CDR1 SGHRS, CDR2 YFSETQ. This CDR3 is CASIPGTESYEQYF. CDR3 nucleotides: TGCGCCAGCATTCCAGGGACGGAGTCCTACGAGCAGTACTTC.

The rearrangement joins TRBV11-3 to TRBJ1-1, with unresolved D. Germline loops: CDR1 SGHNT, CDR2 YENEEA. The CDR3 is 13 amino acids. The germline V and J ends were trimmed by 1 base and 8 bases, with 11 bases remaining between them. CDR3 sequence reads: CASSLGLSREAFF. DNA of the CDR3: TGTGCCAGCAGCTTAGGACTGTCCAGAGAAGCTTTCTTT.

This clone showed up just once. The rearrangement links TRBV28 to TRBJ1-2; TRBD1 matches 7 bases. This CDR3 has 16 residues. Germline V lookup: CDR1 MDHEN, CDR2 SYDVKM. Trimming at V came to 6 bases and at J to 1 base, leaving 11 bases not matched to a gene. The CDR3 coding sequence is TGTGCCAGCAGCCTTAGAGGGGGACAGCTTAACTATGGCTACACCTTC. This gives the protein CASSLRGGQLNYGYTF.

This rearrangement joins TRBV6-5 to TRBJ2-5; tentatively, D is TRBD2 (6 bases). Germline V CDR1 and CDR2: MNHEY, SVGAGI. The CDR3 totals 15 residues. Between the trimmed V and J ends, which lost 2 bases and 3 bases, there was a span of 13 bases. The CDR3 DNA is TGTGCCAGCAGTTACCCTTCTGCGGGGAAAGAGACCCAGTACTTC. Protein sequence: CASSYPSAGKETQYF.